This T cell receptor (beta chain) comes out of a study of radiotherapy plus CTLA-4 blockade in lung cancer. About the study: Disease control was present in under 35% of patients, and objective responses in around 20%.

Clones were sequenced by immunoSEQ multiplex PCR, and TCRdb holds only the in-frame ones, with some missing. The sample has more than 65,000 clones; roughly four fifths are singletons. CDR1 is SGHDT, CDR2 YYEEEE, per germline. V was trimmed by 4 bases and J by 1 base, leaving 15 bases between them. This CDR3 comprises 16 residues. Worth noting for this clone: What it binds is not known.

Study-wide points: In blood, tumor-derived TCR clones expanded after radiotherapy plus ipilimumab. Alongside interferon-beta, early blood T cell clone dynamics were reportedly the best predictor of response.

Participants had chemo-refractory metastatic non-small-cell lung cancer and were treated with focal radiation plus ipilimumab CTLA-4 blockade. The V and J genes are TRBV5-6 and TRBJ1-5; tentative D call: TRBD1 (5 bases). Sequenced here: peripheral blood, sampled from a patient treated with radiotherapy plus ipilimumab. This TCR was sampled from a human donor with non-small cell lung cancer who had stable disease on radiotherapy plus ipilimumab. CDR3 bases: TGTGCCAGCAGCCGAATGGGACGGACCAGCAATCAGCCCCAGCATTTT. Residues: CASSRMGRTSNQPQHF.